Shown below are 12 T cell receptor beta chains from a single sample sequenced in a study of early T cells in non-severe SARS-CoV-2 infection. TCRdb analysed the 5' RACE reads with MiXCR anew, one entry per CDR3 protein. The table shows about 90,000 distinct CDR3 sequences, with around 12% occurring only once. This specimen was whole blood, taken at baseline. The origin of the receptors is an adult who was a healthcare worker with PCR-confirmed SARS-CoV-2 infection or an uninfected control (not recorded which).

The chain combines TRBV5-1 with TRBJ2-5; TRBD2 agrees at 8 bases. Germline values: CDR1 SGHRS, CDR2 YFSETQ. Trimming cost V 1 base and J 2 bases; bases outside gene matches: 4. The CDR3 is 15 amino acids. CDR3 sequence reads: CASSLRLAGQETQYF. The CDR3 DNA reads as TGCGCCAGCAGCTTGAGATTAGCGGGGCAAGAGACCCAGTACTTC.

This clonotype was found many times. The chain joins TRBV18 to TRBJ1-6; D is perhaps TRBD1 (6 bases). Germline V gives CDR1 KGHSH, CDR2 LQKENI. Trimming cost V 2 bases and J 10 bases, with 12 bases left between them. The CDR3 has 14 residues. CDR3 in DNA: TGTGCCAGCTCACCAACAGGGATGGACTCACCCCTCCACTTT. As protein: CASSPTGMDSPLHF.

This clonotype has just a few counts. The V call is TRBV11-2, the J call TRBJ2-3; TRBD2 agrees at 7 bases. The junction had 4 bases not matched to a gene; V was cut back by 2 bases and J by 2 bases. This CDR3 has 15 amino acids. Germline V lookup: CDR1 SGHAT, CDR2 FQNNGV. CDR3 region: CASSLSGTYTDTQYF. In DNA, the CDR3 is TGTGCCAGCAGCTTAAGCGGGACTTACACAGATACGCAGTATTTT.

This clonotype was detected only a few times. J is TRBJ2-3 and V is TRBV4-1, with D perhaps matching TRBD2 (7 bases). V lost 0 bases to trimming and J lost 2 bases, with 12 bases between them. Germline assignment: CDR1 MGHRA and CDR2 YSYEKL. The CDR3 is 16 residues long. The CDR3 DNA sequence: TGCGCCAGCAGCCAAGATGGCGGGGGCCTCACAGATACGCAGTATTTT. This encodes CASSQDGGGLTDTQYF.

This clonotype was found a few times. The V gene is TRBV18, the J gene TRBJ2-1; D unresolved. The ends were cut back, 0 bases at V and 2 bases at J, with 11 bases in the middle. The V gene's germline CDR1 is KGHSH and CDR2 LQKENI. The CDR3 contains 16 residues. CDR3 in DNA: TGTGCCAGCTCACCACCAGGCACCCGGCCCTACAATGAGCAGTTCTTC. This translates into CASSPPGTRPYNEQFF.

This clonotype was detected only a few times. The V call is TRBV2, the J call TRBJ2-3; a weak D match, TRBD2 (6 bases). The V end was cut by 4 bases, the J end by 6 bases, with 14 bases between. The CDR3 extends over 14 amino acids. CDR1 and CDR2 from the germline V gene are SNHLY and FYNNEI. The CDR3 protein is CASSAGRSGDTQYF. The DNA for the CDR3 is TGTGCCAGCAGTGCAGGGCGGAGCGGGGATACGCAGTATTTT. The whole variable domain, filled in from reference TRBV2 and TRBJ2-3, reads EPEVTQTPSHQVTQMGQEVILRCVPISNHLYFYWYRQILGQKVEFLVSFYNNEISEKSEIFDDQFSVERPDGSNFTLKIRSTKLEDSAMYFCASSAGRSGDTQYFGPGTRLTVL.

The CDR3 loop reads CASSAGTSETQYF. The CDR3 DNA is TGTGCCAGCAGTGCCGGGACTAGCGAGACCCAGTACTTC. The chain links TRBV2 to TRBJ2-5, with 9 bases fitting TRBD2. Germline V gene sequence: CDR1 SNHLY, CDR2 FYNNEI. V gave up 4 bases and J gave up 5 bases; unmatched junction bases: 2. The CDR3 is 13 amino acids.

This clonotype appeared a few times. The V call is TRBV15, the J call TRBJ1-5, with D unresolved. V was trimmed by 5 bases and J by 5 bases, leaving 16 bases between them. Germline lookup yields CDR1 LNHNV and CDR2 YYDKDF (reference sequence). The CDR3 covers 15 residues. The CDR3: CATSPGSFGDQPQHF. The CDR3 DNA follows: TGTGCCACCAGCCCCGGGTCCTTTGGGGATCAGCCCCAGCATTTT.

The chain combines TRBV29-1 with TRBJ2-7; the D is unclear. Trimming left V 4 bases short and J 3 bases short, with 13 bases between. The CDR3 consists of 13 residues. Germline V CDR1 and CDR2: SQVTM, ANQGSEA. CDR3 in DNA: TGCAGCGTTGGTTGGTCGGATTTCTACGAGCAGTACTTC. Protein sequence: CSVGWSDFYEQYF.

As to this clonotype: A single base separates this from a much larger clone, so it may be a read error. The genes are TRBV4-2 and TRBJ2-3, with D possibly being TRBD2 (6 bases). This CDR3 is built from 15 residues. Germline V lookup: CDR1 LGHNA, CDR2 YNFKEQ. CDR3 residues: CASSQAGSNTGTQYF. The CDR3 nucleotides read TGTGCCAGCAGCCAGGCCGGGAGCAACACAGGTACGCAGTATTTT.

The V call is TRBV7-2, the J call TRBJ1-4; D is undetermined. The V gene lost 5 bases and the J gene lost 7 bases, with 17 bases spanning the gap. The CDR3 is made up of 15 amino acids. Germline V gene sequence: CDR1 SGHTA, CDR2 FQGNSA. CDR3 residues: CASSPRTPGREKLFF. The CDR3 DNA reads TGTGCCAGCAGCCCTAGGACGCCCGGTCGTGAAAAACTGTTTTTT.

Only a few counts were recorded for this clonotype. The chain combines TRBV7-9 with TRBJ2-2; 10 nucleotides match TRBD1. Germline V gives CDR1 SEHNR, CDR2 FQNEAQ (reference sequence). Losses at the gene ends were 6 bases for V and 2 bases for J; bases not matched to a gene: 3. CDR3 length: 15 amino acids. The CDR3 is CASRTGGLNTGELFF. As DNA, the CDR3 is TGTGCCAGCAGGACAGGGGGCCTTAACACCGGGGAGCTGTTTTTT. Using reference TRBV7-9 and TRBJ2-2 for the parts outside the CDR3, the full variable domain is DTGVSQNPRHKITKRGQNVTFRCDPISEHNRLYWYRQTLGQGPEFLTYFQNEAQLEKSRLLSDRFSAERPKGSFSTLEIQRTEQGDSAMYLCASRTGGLNTGELFFGEGSRLTVL.